Listed here are 5 T cell receptor beta chains from one sample, sequenced in a study of tumor-infiltrating lymphocytes in localized non-small cell lung cancer. Clones were read by immunoSEQ multiplex PCR, and TCRdb kept only the in-frame ones, dropping some. Of about 23,000 clones listed, 73% were seen once; the top ten hold 6.3%. Input material: lung tumor tissue. The receptors derive from a human donor with non-small cell lung cancer.

This clone turned up a few times. This chain links TRBV9 with TRBJ2-6, with 7 bases that match TRBD2. CDR3 size: 17 residues. The ends lost 0 bases at V and 2 bases at J; junction bases unmatched: 5. Germline CDR1 reads SGDLS; CDR2 reads YYNGEE. CDR3 nucleotide sequence: TGTGCCAGCAGCGTAGGCGGGGGAGTCGCTGGGGCCAACGTCCTGACTTTC. It encodes CASSVGGGVAGANVLTF.

The rearrangement links TRBV7-2 to TRBJ2-7; D possibly corresponds to TRBD1 (7 bases). Germline loops: CDR1 SGHTA, CDR2 FQGNSA. The V and J ends lost 3 bases and 1 base respectively, with 13 bases between them. The CDR3 contains 15 residues. The CDR3 region has the DNA TGTGCCAGCAGCTTGGGGGGACAGCCTTCCTACGAGCAGTACTTC. It is translated as CASSLGGQPSYEQYF.

This clone was seen a single time. The rearrangement uses TRBV7-2 and TRBJ1-5, with unresolved D. V gave up 1 base and J gave up 1 base, with 8 bases separating them. Per germline, CDR1 SGHTA and CDR2 FQGNSA. The length of the CDR3 is 15 residues. CDR3 coding DNA: TGTGCCAGCAGCTTAGGTTTCGGGAGCAATCAGCCCCAGCATTTT. Its translation is CASSLGFGSNQPQHF.

Here the CDR3 reads CASSQDTDTQYF. The CDR3 DNA reads as TGTGCCAGCTCACAAGACACAGATACGCAGTATTTT. The rearrangement uses TRBV18 and TRBJ2-3; D not certain. CDR3 length: 12 residues. V was shortened by 4 bases and J by 2 bases, with 4 bases between the two germline ends. CDR1 KGHSH and CDR2 LQKENI come from the germline V gene.

V gene TRBV13 combines with J gene TRBJ1-6; D gene uncertain. The CDR3 sequence is 15 residues long. CDR1 and CDR2 from the germline V gene are PRHDT and FYEKMQ (reference sequence). The V gene lost 0 bases and the J gene lost 3 bases, with 6 bases spanning the gap. The CDR3 is CASSLGGYYNSPLHF. The DNA for the CDR3 is TGTGCCAGCAGCTTAGGCGGTTACTATAATTCACCCCTCCACTTT.